Listed below are T cell receptor beta chains from one sample, sequenced in a study of T cell repertoires in cytomegalovirus infection. Each CDR3 protein gets one entry after TCRdb re-called the reads with MiXCR. The sample has 200,000 to 300,000 distinct CDR3 sequences; 8% to 9.5% are singletons. The material sequenced was PBMCs. Receptor source: a human donor in good health (CMV status not recorded). Some clones in this sample may be carry-over from other donors' samples. CDR3s include the opening cysteine and the closing phenylalanine or tryptophan. A D gene is named only where the DNA matches it firmly. Size values are once, few and many counts, or a class for expanded clones, and some rows have none.

many	TRBV6-2/TRBV6-3	TRBD1	TRBJ2-3	TGTGCCAGCAGTCGACAGGGGGCAGATGCAGATACGCAGTATTTT	CASSRQGADADTQYF
.	TRBV29-1	TRBD2	TRBJ2-3	TGCAGCGTTGTCCCGGCGGGGGGAGCAGATACGCAGTATTTT	CSVVPAGGADTQYF
many	TRBV28	TRBD2	TRBJ2-5	TGTGCCAGCAGTCCGGGACTAGCGGGGGGTCCGACCCAGTACTTC	CASSPGLAGGPTQYF
.	TRBV20-1	.	TRBJ1-5	TGCAGTGCTAGAGATAGGAATAGGGCGGGCAATCAGCCCCAGCATTTT	CSARDRNRAGNQPQHF
.	TRBV7-2	.	TRBJ1-4	TGTGCCAGCAGCTTCGGGGGGGCACGGGAAAAACTGTTTTTT	CASSFGGAREKLFF
.	TRBV29-1	.	TRBJ2-3	TGCAGCGTTCCTCGTGGCGGAGATACGCAGTATTTT	CSVPRGGDTQYF
many	TRBV7-6	.	TRBJ1-5	TGTGCCAGCAGCTTAGCGTGGGGGAGCAATCAGCCCCAGCATTTT	CASSLAWGSNQPQHF
.	TRBV7-9	.	TRBJ2-1	TGTGCCAGCAGCTTCGGTCTGAGCTCCTACAATGAGCAGTTCTTC	CASSFGLSSYNEQFF
many	TRBV5-4	.	TRBJ2-7	TGTGCCAGCAGCTTGTCCGGCGCCTCCTACGAGCAGTACTTC	CASSLSGASYEQYF
.	TRBV29-1	TRBD1	TRBJ1-2	TGCAGCGCGAGACAGGGAGCAAGCTATGGCTACACCTTC	CSARQGASYGYTF
.	TRBV19	TRBD1	TRBJ1-5	TGTGCCAGTAGCAACCGGGACAGGCAGAATCAGCCCCAGCATTTT	CASSNRDRQNQPQHF
many	TRBV7-2	TRBD1	TRBJ1-5	TGTGCCAGCAGCCCCAACCCCGGGACAGGGGCGGTAAGCAATCAGCCCCAGCATTTT	CASSPNPGTGAVSNQPQHF
many	TRBV7-2	TRBD1	TRBJ2-4	TGTGCCAGCAGCTTAAGTTTCGATCGGGACAGGGCCAAAAACATTCAGTACTTC	CASSLSFDRDRAKNIQYF
many	TRBV7-2	.	TRBJ2-7	TGTGCCAGCAGCCCGCCGACCAGGGCATCCTACGAGCAGTACTTC	CASSPPTRASYEQYF
many	TRBV7-2	.	TRBJ2-3	TGTGCCAGCAGCTTGGTGGGCACAGGGTTGACGACAGATACGCAGTATTTT	CASSLVGTGLTTDTQYF
few	TRBV12-3/TRBV12-4	.	TRBJ2-7	TGTGCCAGCAGCAACAGGGTAGGCTACGAGCAGTACTTC	CASSNRVGYEQYF
.	TRBV20-1	TRBD1	TRBJ1-1	TGCAGTGCTACCGGGACAGGGACAGCTGAAGCTTTCTTT	CSATGTGTAEAFF
many	TRBV4-3	TRBD2	TRBJ2-3	TGCGCCAGCAGCCAAGATAAATCGGGACTAGCGGGAAGGGATACGCAGTATTTT	CASSQDKSGLAGRDTQYF
many	TRBV12-3/TRBV12-4	.	TRBJ2-6	TGTGCCAGCAGTTTAGGTACAGGGTCAGCTTCCTCTGGGGCCAACGTCCTGACTTTC	CASSLGTGSASSGANVLTF
many	TRBV28	.	TRBJ1-1	TGTGCCAGCAGTTTAGGGCACCCCACCACTGAAGCTTTCTTT	CASSLGHPTTEAFF
few	TRBV19	.	TRBJ1-2	TGTGCCAGTAGTAGTCCCAGTCCCACTAAGGGCTACACCTTC	CASSSPSPTKGYTF
many	TRBV7-2	.	TRBJ2-7	TGTGCCAGCAGCCCCAGTAGGGTGAGCTCCTACGAGCAGTACTTC	CASSPSRVSSYEQYF
.	TRBV6-5	.	TRBJ1-2	TGTGCCAGCAGTTACTCCCCAGGGGCGAACTATGGCTACACCTTC	CASSYSPGANYGYTF
.	TRBV7-3	.	TRBJ2-2	TGTGCCAGCAGCTCCGCCCCTACACGGCCCCCGAACACCGGGGAGCTGTTTTTT	CASSSAPTRPPNTGELFF
.	TRBV7-4	.	TRBJ2-3	TGTGCCAGCAGTTCAAAAGGAGCAGATACGCAGTATTTT	CASSSKGADTQYF
many	TRBV7-2	.	TRBJ1-1	TGTGCCAGCAGCTTTGGCAGCCGCGGTGAAGCTTTCTTT	CASSFGSRGEAFF
.	TRBV4-3	.	TRBJ1-1	TGCGCCAGCAGCCAAGGCACACAGCAGAACACTGAAGCTTTCTTT	CASSQGTQQNTEAFF
many	TRBV7-8	.	TRBJ1-1	TGTGCCAGCAGCGCCCGGCGACCTGAAGCTTTCTTT	CASSARRPEAFF
few	TRBV7-2	.	TRBJ1-3	TGTGCCAGCAGCTTATCGCCGTTACAGGGCTCTGGAAACACCATATATTTT	CASSLSPLQGSGNTIYF
.	TRBV7-4	.	TRBJ2-7	TGTGCCTCCAGCGGCGGACCCGCAGGGGTATCCTACGAGCAGTACTTC	CASSGGPAGVSYEQYF
many	TRBV7-8	.	TRBJ2-1	TGTGCCAGCAGGGTAACCGAGGCTGAGCAGTTCTTC	CASRVTEAEQFF
many	TRBV7-2	TRBD1	TRBJ2-3	TGTGCCAGCAGCAACCGGGACAGGCAGTATTTT	CASSNRDRQYF
many	TRBV7-2	.	TRBJ1-3	TGTGCCAGCAGCTTACGCGGACGCAGAACTGGAAACACCATATATTTT	CASSLRGRRTGNTIYF